The present entry profiles one TCR beta chain with its context. Per germline, CDR1 MDHEN and CDR2 SYDVKM. The CDR3 length is 16 residues. V was cut by 6 bases and J by 0 bases, with 15 bases left in between. Method: immunoSEQ multiplex PCR; TCRdb's copy keeps in-frame clones and lacks some. This table holds roughly 410,000 clones, about 97% found once. These data originate in a study of shared clonotypes between healthy human individuals. The clonotype was recovered from a man aged 30 to 45 in good health. Material: memory CD8+ T cells sorted from blood. As for subset: CD45RO+ cells pooled with CCR7-negative TemRA cells. This rearrangement joins TRBV28 to TRBJ2-1, with unresolved D. The CDR3 region has the DNA TGTGCCAGCAGAGGACCATTCGGCGACTCCTACAATGAGCAGTTCTTC. Amino acids: CASRGPFGDSYNEQFF.